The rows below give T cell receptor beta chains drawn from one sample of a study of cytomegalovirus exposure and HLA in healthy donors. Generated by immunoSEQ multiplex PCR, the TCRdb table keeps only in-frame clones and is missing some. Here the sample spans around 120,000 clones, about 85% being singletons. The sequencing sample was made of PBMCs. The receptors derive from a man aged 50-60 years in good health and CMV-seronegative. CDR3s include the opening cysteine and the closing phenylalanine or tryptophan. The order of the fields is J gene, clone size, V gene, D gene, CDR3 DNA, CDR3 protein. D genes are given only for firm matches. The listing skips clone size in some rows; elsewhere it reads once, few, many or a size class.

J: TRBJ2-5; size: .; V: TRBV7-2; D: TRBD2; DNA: TGTGCCAGCAGCTTAAGGTTTAAGGCTAGCGGGAGGAAAGAGACCCAGTACTTC; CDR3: CASSLRFKASGRKETQYF
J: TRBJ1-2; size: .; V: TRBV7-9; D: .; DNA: TGTGCCAGCAGGGATGGCAGGTCCTATGGCTACACCTTC; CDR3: CASRDGRSYGYTF
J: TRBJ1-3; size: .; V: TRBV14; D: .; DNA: TGTGCCAGCAGCCAAGAGGCGGTTGACACCATATATTTT; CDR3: CASSQEAVDTIYF
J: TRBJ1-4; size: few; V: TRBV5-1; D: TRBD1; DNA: TGCGCCAGCAGCTTGGGAGGGGGCCAGGGTGAAAAACTGTTTTTT; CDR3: CASSLGGGQGEKLFF
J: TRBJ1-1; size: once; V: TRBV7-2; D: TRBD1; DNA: TGTGCCAGCAGCTTAGTTTCGGACAGGGCCACTGAAGCTTTCTTT; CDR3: CASSLVSDRATEAFF
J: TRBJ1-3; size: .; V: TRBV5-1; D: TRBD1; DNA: TGCGCCAGCAGCTTGGACGGGACAGCTAACTCTGGAAACACCATATATTTT; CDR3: CASSLDGTANSGNTIYF
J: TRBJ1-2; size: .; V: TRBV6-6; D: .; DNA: TGTGCCAGCAGTTACTCGGGAGAAGCTAACTATGGCTACACCTTC; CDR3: CASSYSGEANYGYTF
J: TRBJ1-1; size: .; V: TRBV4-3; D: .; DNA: TGCGCCAGCAGCCAAGATTTGTCCCTTTCCCCGGGGAGCACTGAAGCTTTCTTT; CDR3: CASSQDLSLSPGSTEAFF
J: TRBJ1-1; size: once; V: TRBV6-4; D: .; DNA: TGTGCCAGCAGGTTCCACAGGAGAGCTGAAGCTTTCTTT; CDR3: CASRFHRRAEAFF
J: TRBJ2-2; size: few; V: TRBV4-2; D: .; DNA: TGTGCCAGCAGCCAATCTGACAGGACCAACACCGGGGAGCTGTTTTTT; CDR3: CASSQSDRTNTGELFF
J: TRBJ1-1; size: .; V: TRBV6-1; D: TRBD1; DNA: TGTGCCAGCAGTGAAGGAAGGGGGCCCACTGAAGCTTTCTTT; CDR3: CASSEGRGPTEAFF
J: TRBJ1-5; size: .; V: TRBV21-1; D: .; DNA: TGTGCCAGCGACAGCAAATATAGCAATCAGCCCCAGCATTTT; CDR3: CASDSKYSNQPQHF
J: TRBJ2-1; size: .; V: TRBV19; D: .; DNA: TGTGCCAGTAGTATTGGGGGGAATGAGCAGTTCTTC; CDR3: CASSIGGNEQFF
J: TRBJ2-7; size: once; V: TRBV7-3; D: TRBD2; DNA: TGTGCCAGCAGCTCCACGGGGGGGCGGACAGACGAGCAGTACTTC; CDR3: CASSSTGGRTDEQYF
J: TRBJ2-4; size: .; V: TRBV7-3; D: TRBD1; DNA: TGTGCCAGCAGCTTAACCCGGGGACAGCAAAACATTCAGTACTTC; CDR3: CASSLTRGQQNIQYF
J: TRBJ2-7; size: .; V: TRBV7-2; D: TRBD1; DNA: TGTGCCAGCAGCTTATCTGGGACAGGTTCCTACGAGCAGTACTTC; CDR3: CASSLSGTGSYEQYF
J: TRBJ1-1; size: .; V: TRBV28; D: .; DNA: TGTGCCAGCAGTCCACCCCTGGCCACAAGTGGTGAAGCTTTCTTT; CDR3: CASSPPLATSGEAFF
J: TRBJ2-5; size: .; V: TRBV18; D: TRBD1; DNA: TGTGCCAGCTCACGGACAGGGGGCAGGGAGACCCAGTACTTC; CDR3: CASSRTGGRETQYF
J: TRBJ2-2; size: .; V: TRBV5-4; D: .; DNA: TGTGCCAGCAGCTTGGGGTCTAGTCGGGAGCTGTTTTTT; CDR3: CASSLGSSRELFF
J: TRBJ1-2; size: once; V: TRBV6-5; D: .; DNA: TGTGCCAGCCGGAACAGTTTGGAAGCTAACTATGGCTACACCTTC; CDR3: CASRNSLEANYGYTF
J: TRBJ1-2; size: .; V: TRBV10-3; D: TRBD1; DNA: TGTGCCACCACTTACGGACAGGGCGATTATGGCTACACCTTC; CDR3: CATTYGQGDYGYTF
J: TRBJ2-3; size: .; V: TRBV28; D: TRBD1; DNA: TGTGCCAGCCTGGGACAGTGGGCAGATACGCAGTATTTT; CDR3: CASLGQWADTQYF
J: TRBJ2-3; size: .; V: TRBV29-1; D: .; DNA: TGCAGCGTTGGTAGCGCAGATACGCAGTATTTT; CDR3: CSVGSADTQYF
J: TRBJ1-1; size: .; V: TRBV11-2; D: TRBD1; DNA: TGTGCCAGCAGTCTGGGACAGGTGAACACTGAAGCTTTCTTT; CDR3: CASSLGQVNTEAFF
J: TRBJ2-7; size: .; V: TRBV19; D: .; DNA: TGTGCCAGTAGTCCGGGTCCTTTCACCTACGAGCAGTACTTC; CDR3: CASSPGPFTYEQYF
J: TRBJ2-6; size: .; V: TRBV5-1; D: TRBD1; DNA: TGCGCCAGCAGCTTAGGACAGGGTTCTGGGGCCAACGTCCTGACTTTC; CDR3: CASSLGQGSGANVLTF
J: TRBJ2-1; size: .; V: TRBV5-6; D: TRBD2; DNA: TGTGCCAGCGGCCCGGGACTAGCGGGGGTTAATGAGCAGTTCTTC; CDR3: CASGPGLAGVNEQFF
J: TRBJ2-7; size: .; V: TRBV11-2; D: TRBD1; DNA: TGTGCCAGCAGCCGAGGGACAGGGGGCTACGAGCAGTACTTC; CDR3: CASSRGTGGYEQYF
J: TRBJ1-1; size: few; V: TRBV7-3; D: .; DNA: TGTGCCAGCAGCTTAGGTGGGACATCGAACACTGAAGCTTTCTTT; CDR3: CASSLGGTSNTEAFF
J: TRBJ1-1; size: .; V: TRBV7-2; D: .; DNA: TGTGCCAGCAGCTTTCAGAATCTCATGAACACTGAAGCTTTCTTT; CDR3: CASSFQNLMNTEAFF